Below, 5 T cell receptor beta chains from the same sample are listed, as sequenced in a study of cytomegalovirus exposure and HLA in healthy donors. The primer mix had 60 Vbeta and 13 Jbeta primers. Here immunoSEQ multiplex PCR was the method, and the copy in TCRdb shows in-frame clones only, minus some. The sample shows about 160,000 clones, roughly 80% of them seen only once. The sample consisted of PBMCs. The receptor source for this set is a woman aged 25 to 39 in good health and CMV-seropositive.

A word on this clone: The same CDR3 is also encoded by other DNA sequences in this sample. J is TRBJ1-2 and V is TRBV5-1; D is perhaps TRBD1 (6 bases). The V end lost 4 bases, the J end lost 2 bases, and 12 bases lay between the germline ends. Germline loops: CDR1 SGHRS, CDR2 YFSETQ. This CDR3 is 14 amino acids long. The DNA for the CDR3 is TGCGCCAGCAGCCCGGACAGACTAAACTATGGCTACACCTTC. Translated: CASSPDRLNYGYTF.

The gene calls are TRBV4-3 and TRBJ2-7, with a possible D match to TRBD1 (5 bases). V lost 4 bases and J lost 5, with 15 bases in between. Germline lookup yields CDR1 LGHNA and CDR2 YSLEER. The CDR3 is 14 amino acids. The CDR3 loop reads CASSRRTIDHEQYF. In nucleotides, the CDR3 is TGCGCCAGCAGCCGTCGGACAATTGACCACGAGCAGTACTTC.

The rearrangement links TRBV18 to TRBJ2-6; the D gene is possibly TRBD2 (6 bases). Germline assignment: CDR1 KGHSH and CDR2 LQKENI. This CDR3 comprises 16 residues. V was clipped by 4 bases and J by 2 bases, with 12 bases between them. Written as DNA, the CDR3 is TGTGCCAGCTCACTACTGGAGGGGACTGGGGCCAACGTCCTGACTTTC. Protein sequence: CASSLLEGTGANVLTF.

The rearrangement uses TRBV6-4 and TRBJ2-1; 9 nucleotides align to TRBD1. The germline V gene encodes CDR1 MRHNA and CDR2 SNTAGT. The CDR3 is 15 amino acids. Germline trimming cut 6 bases from V and 4 bases from J; bases unmatched to any gene: 7. The chain's CDR3 is CASSLTGGDYNEQFF. In nucleotides, the CDR3 is TGTGCCAGCAGCCTAACAGGGGGCGATTACAATGAGCAGTTCTTC.

The chain is built from TRBV4-3 and TRBJ2-3; TRBD2 agrees at 12 bases. Germline values: CDR1 LGHNA, CDR2 YSLEER. This CDR3 contains 18 residues. The trim removed 4 bases at V and 0 bases at J, leaving 8 bases unmatched. The CDR3 spells CASSLGLAGSISTDTQYF. CDR3 nucleotide sequence: TGCGCCAGCAGCCTAGGACTAGCGGGGAGCATCAGCACAGATACGCAGTATTTT.